This TCR beta chain was found in a study of cytomegalovirus exposure and HLA in healthy donors. For the study at large: From donors who were HLA-typed, an early data release held 80 million to 85 million unique TCRs. Study results and limitations: Versus the 666-donor mean, an Asian-associated ancestry cluster reportedly showed fewer N-insertions in a later analysis. Sequencing likely produced, as an artifact, a cluster of highly shared sequence variants.

On this clone itself: Its specificity is not known.

This CDR3 has 15 residues. Germline V CDR1 and CDR2: SGDLS, YYNGEE. Trimming took off 0 bases at V and 1 base at J, with 9 bases between the two ends. The primer mix had 60 Vbeta and 13 Jbeta primers. As processed by the authors: Counted up in a later analysis, unique TCR beta chains came to some 80 million, with some 9.9 million shared. Measured with immunoSEQ multiplex PCR; TCRdb has only the in-frame clones, and not every one. That table gives V, J and clone size, and the DNA gave D and trimming. The table lists some 110,000 clones, around 80% of them singletons, with 4.8% in the top ten. This sequence joins TRBV9 and TRBJ2-3, with D possibly being TRBD2 (5 bases). This TCR was recovered from a man younger than 40 in good health and CMV-seropositive. The sample was PBMCs. CDR3 in amino acids: CASSVEGGRTDTQYF. The CDR3 DNA is TGTGCCAGCAGCGTAGAGGGCGGGCGCACAGATACGCAGTATTTT.